The 19 T cell receptor beta chains below come from one sample, sequenced in a study of blood T cell repertoires in COVID-19. Only in-frame clones appear in the TCRdb table, and some are missing; sequencing was by immunoSEQ multiplex PCR. This table holds 100,000 to 120,000 clones, over 75% found once. Sequenced: peripheral blood. The receptors shown here come from a woman in her seventies who had recovered from COVID-19.

In DNA, the CDR3 is TGCGCCAGCAGCCAAGATCCCTGGCGGTCCTACAATGAGCAGTTCTTC. Translated: CASSQDPWRSYNEQFF. The chain combines TRBV4-3 with TRBJ2-1; the D is unclear. Trimming removed 0 bases at V and 1 base at J, with 10 bases between. The germline V gene encodes CDR1 LGHNA and CDR2 YSLEER. This CDR3 spans 16 amino acids.

This chain connects TRBV29-1 to TRBJ1-2; the D is unclear. The CDR3 has 12 amino acids. Trimming pared 0 bases from V and 7 bases from J, leaving 9 bases between. The germline V gene encodes CDR1 SQVTM and CDR2 ANQGSEA. The CDR3, as DNA: TGCAGCGTTGAAGAATTCCTGGCTGGCTACACCTTC. Its protein is CSVEEFLAGYTF.

The chain combines TRBV11-2 with TRBJ2-3, with 9 positions matching TRBD2. The CDR3 length is 17 residues. The trim removed 2 bases at V and 6 bases at J, leaving 12 bases unmatched. CDR1 is SGHAT, CDR2 FQNNGV, per germline. CDR3 residues: CASSLQRGAASLDTQYF. CDR3 nucleotide sequence: TGTGCCAGCAGCTTACAGCGGGGGGCCGCCTCGTTGGATACGCAGTATTTT.

The table lists this clone with a count of one. The chain joins TRBV7-2 to TRBJ2-1, with D possibly being TRBD1 (8 bases). CDR3 length: 15 amino acids. CDR1 is SGHTA, CDR2 FQGNSA, per germline. V shed 5 bases and J shed 4 bases, with 15 bases lying between them. This chain's CDR3 is CASSLTGGGYNEQFF. Here the CDR3 DNA reads TGTGCCAGCAGCCTAACAGGGGGGGGGTACAATGAGCAGTTCTTC. Drawing the rest from reference TRBV7-2 and TRBJ2-1, the complete variable domain is GAGVSQSPSNKVTEKGKDVELRCDPISGHTALYWYRQSLGQGLEFLIYFQGNSAPDKSGLPSDRFSAERTGGSVSTLTIQRTQQEDSAVYLCASSLTGGGYNEQFFGPGTRLTVL.

V and J are TRBV24-1 and TRBJ2-7, with 9 nucleotides matching TRBD2. The CDR3 length is 12 residues. Germline CDR1 reads KGHDR; CDR2 reads SFDVKD. The junction had 3 bases not matched to a gene; V was cut back by 9 bases and J by 4 bases. The CDR3 coding sequence is TGTGCCACCTCGACTAGCGGATACGAGCAGTACTTC. Its protein is CATSTSGYEQYF.

The genes are TRBV7-2 and TRBJ2-5; D uncertain. The germline gives CDR1 SGHTA, CDR2 FQGNSA. This CDR3 contains 15 residues. V lost 0 bases, J lost 2 bases, and 10 bases lay in between. CDR3 region: CASSLAGSGQETQYF. CDR3 coding DNA: TGTGCCAGCAGCTTAGCGGGCTCAGGACAAGAGACCCAGTACTTC.

Only a few counts were recorded for this clone. J is TRBJ1-5 and V is TRBV30, with D unresolved. V was pared by 2 bases and J by 5 bases, with 13 bases between. The CDR3 contains 14 residues. From germline, CDR1 is GTSNPN and CDR2 SVGIG (reference sequence). This chain's CDR3 is CAWSSTGSHQPQHF. The DNA for the CDR3 is TGTGCCTGGAGTTCCACCGGGAGCCATCAGCCCCAGCATTTT.

This chain joins TRBV11-2 and TRBJ1-1; 8 bases agree with TRBD1. The V and J ends lost 5 bases and 1 base, in that order; junction bases with no gene match: 12. The CDR3 runs to 17 residues. CDR1 SGHAT and CDR2 FQNNGV come from the germline V gene. The CDR3 sequence: CASSRTGQLRENTEAFF. CDR3 nucleotide sequence: TGTGCCAGCAGCAGGACAGGGCAACTCAGGGAGAACACTGAAGCTTTCTTT.

This CDR3 is CSASDGQVRGYGYTF. The CDR3 DNA sequence: TGCAGTGCTAGTGACGGACAGGTCCGAGGCTATGGCTACACCTTC. The V and J genes are TRBV20-1 and TRBJ1-2; the match to TRBD1 covers 7 bases. The germline V gene encodes CDR1 DFQATT and CDR2 SNEGSKA (reference sequence). Losses at the gene ends were 3 bases for V and 4 bases for J; bases not matched to a gene: 11. This CDR3 has 15 amino acids.

The rearrangement uses TRBV25-1 and TRBJ2-5; the D is unclear. There are 11 residues in the CDR3. Germline V gives CDR1 MGHDK, CDR2 SYGVNS. With 8 bases removed from V and 5 bases from J, the gap between germline ends came to 9 bases. The CDR3, as DNA: TGTGCCAGCGTGTATCGGGAGACCCAGTACTTC. Amino acids: CASVYRETQYF.

The chain employs TRBV29-1 and TRBJ2-3, with D tentatively TRBD1 (5 bases). V lost 8 bases to trimming and J lost 1 base, with 10 bases between them. The CDR3 extends over 12 amino acids. Germline lookup yields CDR1 SQVTM and CDR2 ANQGSEA. This chain's CDR3 is CSLTDGTDTQYF. The CDR3 bases are TGCAGCTTGACAGACGGCACAGATACGCAGTATTTT.

This clone showed up just a few times. This sequence joins TRBV20-1 and TRBJ2-7; D possibly corresponds to TRBD1 (6 bases). V lost 3 bases and J lost 0, with 9 bases in between. Looked up from germline, CDR1 is DFQATT and CDR2 is SNEGSKA (reference sequence). This CDR3 has 13 residues. CDR3 sequence (DNA): TGCAGTGCTAGTAGGACAGCCTCCTACGAGCAGTACTTC. As protein: CSASRTASYEQYF.

The rearrangement joins TRBV30 to TRBJ2-1; D is unresolved. Germline-derived CDR1 and CDR2 are GTSNPN and SVGIG (reference sequence). V lost 7 bases and J lost 0, with 10 bases in between. The CDR3 is 13 amino acids. Here the CDR3 reads CASDKSSYNEQFF. CDR3 sequence (DNA): TGTGCCTCAGACAAAAGCTCCTACAATGAGCAGTTCTTC.

The chain joins TRBV15 to TRBJ2-2, with 8 bases fitting TRBD1. CDR1 is LNHNV, CDR2 YYDKDF, per germline (reference sequence). Losses at the gene ends were 8 bases for V and 4 bases for J; bases not matched to a gene: 6. This CDR3 is 14 amino acids long. CDR3 residues: CATARQGSTGELFF. DNA of the CDR3: TGTGCCACCGCCCGACAGGGGTCCACCGGGGAGCTGTTTTTT.

The gene calls are TRBV12-3 or TRBV12-4 and TRBJ1-2; D gene ambiguous. The CDR3 contains 13 residues. The V end lost 1 base, the J end lost 6 bases, and 9 bases lay between the germline ends. In DNA form, the CDR3 reads TGTGCCAGCAGTTTAGGGAGGCGGGATGGCTACACCTTC. As protein: CASSLGRRDGYTF.

This chain links TRBV15 with TRBJ1-2, with D maybe TRBD1 (6 bases). CDR1 LNHNV and CDR2 YYDKDF come from the germline V gene (reference sequence). The CDR3 is 14 residues long. Trimming stripped 4 bases from V and 7 bases from J, with 16 bases between. CDR3 residues: CATSTLGGAGGYTF. The CDR3 DNA reads as TGTGCCACCAGCACCCTGGGGGGGGCGGGTGGCTACACCTTC.

This clone has a handful of counts. V gene TRBV2 combines with J gene TRBJ1-6; 9 nucleotides align to TRBD1. This CDR3 contains 14 residues. Trimming took 6 bases from V and 9 from J; bases not matched to a gene: 6. The germline gives CDR1 SNHLY, CDR2 FYNNEI. Here the CDR3 reads CASSLQGAGSPLHF. The CDR3 nucleotides are TGTGCCAGCAGCCTACAGGGGGCTGGTTCACCCCTCCACTTT.

V and J are TRBV5-1 and TRBJ1-2; D is ambiguous. Trimming left V 5 bases short and J 3 bases short, with 17 bases between. The CDR3 covers 15 residues. In germline, CDR1 is SGHRS, CDR2 YFSETQ. This chain's CDR3 is CASRWDNLGDYGYTF. DNA of the CDR3: TGCGCCAGCAGGTGGGATAACCTCGGGGACTATGGCTACACCTTC.

The chain couples TRBV23-1 to TRBJ1-1, with D possibly matching TRBD1 (5 bases). TRBV23-1 is flagged as an ORF with uncertain function. The CDR3 spans 13 residues. V gave up 6 bases and J gave up 7 bases, with 15 bases separating them. The CDR3 DNA is TGCGCCAGCAGGCACAGGTGGTCTTTTGAAGCTTTCTTT. Amino acids: CASRHRWSFEAFF.